This TCR beta chain was identified in a study of shared clonotypes between healthy human individuals. Study results and limitations: The sharing of 5% to 6.5% of naive CD4 clonotypes was seen across a few donors. Naive subsets generally exceeded memory subsets in estimated richness.

The germline gives CDR1 MGHRA, CDR2 YSYEKL. The CDR3 has 16 amino acids. After removal of 0 bases from V and 11 bases from J, the junction contained 9 bases not matched to a gene. The deep-level immunoSEQ assay was used. The protocol was immunoSEQ multiplex PCR, while the TCRdb copy is restricted to in-frame clones and leaves out a portion. The table lists around 2.5 million clones, 80% to 95% of them singletons. Worth noting for this clone: Its antigen is unidentified.

CD45RA+ naive and CD45RA-negative memory subsets were separated from CD4+ cells. The sequence derives from a young man in good health. Some clones in this sample may be carry-over from other donors' samples. The chain joins TRBV4-1 to TRBJ1-6; 8 bases are shared with TRBD1. Sequencing used naive CD4+ T cells from PBMCs. Subset defined: CD45RA+ positively selected. The CDR3 here is CASSQDNAGGKAPLHF. The CDR3 DNA is TGCGCCAGCAGCCAAGATAACGCAGGGGGCAAGGCACCCCTCCACTTT.